The sequence of this TCR beta chain was determined in a study of cytomegalovirus exposure and HLA in healthy donors. The germline V gene has CDR1 MDHEN and CDR2 SYDVKM. This CDR3 is built from 15 residues. V was clipped by 3 bases and J by 2 bases, with 11 bases between them. Unrecorded immune exposures were likely, despite nominal health at sampling. Overall study results and limits: Later analysis revealed greater clonal expansion in HLA-associated TCR beta chains than in equally common others. The authors judged a highly shared variant cluster likely a sequencing artifact.

On this clone: The antigen is not known.

PCR employed 60 Vbeta and 13 Jbeta primers. Generated by immunoSEQ multiplex PCR, the TCRdb table keeps only in-frame clones and is missing some. Of roughly 140,000 clones in the sample, roughly 70% were seen once. J is TRBJ2-1 and V is TRBV28, with a tentative D call TRBD2 (6 bases). Source material: PBMCs. The sequence was collected from a man between 60 and 75 years old in good health and CMV-seronegative. CDR3 amino acids: CASSLSGSTYNEQFF. The CDR3 bases are TGTGCCAGCAGTTTGTCCGGGAGCACCTACAATGAGCAGTTCTTC.